This T cell receptor (beta chain) was sequenced during a study of CXCR3-negative and CXCR3-positive naive CD8 T cells. Study-level background: Approximately 130 million TRB reads were obtained in total, which works out to about 1.5 +/- 0.3 million per library.

Each TRB cDNA library was prepared by 5' RACE (with UMI labels). TCRdb re-called the 5' RACE reads; one entry per CDR3 protein, DNA not given. The specimen's table records tens of thousands of distinct CDR3 sequences. Germline CDR1 is SQVTM and CDR2 is ANQGSEA. The CDR3 totals 16 residues. The rearrangement joins TRBV29-1 to TRBJ1-1. Source material: memory CD8+ T cells from blood. This TCR derives from a human donor in good health. Some clones in this sample may be carry-over from other donors' samples. The CDR3 reads CSVESPRGGKNTEAFF.